The next 11 T cell receptor beta chains were all read from a single sample in a study of blood T cell repertoires in COVID-19. TCRdb's copy holds only in-frame clones and misses some; the assay was immunoSEQ multiplex PCR. The profile shows a few hundred thousand clones, approximately 90% of them singletons. The sequenced sample was peripheral blood. These receptors came from a woman aged 50 to 65 with COVID-19, enrolled during active disease.

V is TRBV5-1 and J is TRBJ1-5; D not resolved. V lost 0 bases to trimming and J lost 0 bases, with 7 bases between them. Germline CDR1 is SGHRS and CDR2 is YFSETQ. The CDR3 has 15 amino acids. CDR3 sequence (DNA): TGCGCCAGCAGCTTGGATGCAGATAGCAATCAGCCCCAGCATTTT. Amino acid sequence: CASSLDADSNQPQHF.

The CDR3 here is CASSIDPGQGPGNYGYTF. Here the CDR3 DNA reads TGTGCCAGTAGTATAGATCCGGGACAGGGTCCAGGGAACTATGGCTACACCTTC. This sequence joins TRBV19 and TRBJ1-2, with 9 bases lining up with TRBD1. The CDR3 loop spans 18 amino acids. CDR1 and CDR2 (germline): LNHDA, SQIVND (reference sequence). Germline trimming cut 0 bases from V and 2 bases from J; bases unmatched to any gene: 10.

This chain joins TRBV19 and TRBJ1-3; no firm D call. Germline values: CDR1 LNHDA, CDR2 SQIVND (reference sequence). Trimming removed 3 bases from V and 3 bases from J, with 15 bases in between. This CDR3 has 16 residues. As DNA, the CDR3 is TGTGCCAGTAGTATTGGAAGGGAGCCCTTTGGAAACACCATATATTTT. This translates into CASSIGREPFGNTIYF.

This clone was recorded many times. This specimen includes other DNA sequences encoding the same CDR3. V usage is TRBV20-1 and J usage is TRBJ2-7; no reliable D call. Trimming cost V 0 bases and J 3 bases, with 3 bases left between them. The CDR3 length is 11 residues. From germline, CDR1 is DFQATT and CDR2 SNEGSKA (reference sequence). As DNA, the CDR3 is TGCAGTGCTAGAGATAGCTACGAGCAGTACTTC. Translated, it gives CSARDSYEQYF.

This clone showed up just a few times. The chain is built from TRBV7-9 and TRBJ1-4; a weak D match, TRBD1 (6 bases). This CDR3 is built from 16 residues. In germline, CDR1 is SEHNR, CDR2 FQNEAQ (reference sequence). The V gene lost 3 bases and the J gene lost 5 bases, with 16 bases spanning the gap. The DNA for the CDR3 is TGTGCCAGCAGCTTCGGGCAGGGGACCGACAATGAAAAACTGTTTTTT. It encodes CASSFGQGTDNEKLFF. The full variable domain, completed using reference TRBV7-9 and TRBJ1-4, is DTGVSQNPRHKITKRGQNVTFRCDPISEHNRLYWYRQTLGQGPEFLTYFQNEAQLEKSRLLSDRFSAERPKGSFSTLEIQRTEQGDSAMYLCASSFGQGTDNEKLFFGSGTQLSVL.

The table lists this clone with a count of one. The J gene is TRBJ1-2, the V gene TRBV12-3 or TRBV12-4; tentatively, D is TRBD1 (6 bases). The CDR3 loop spans 13 amino acids. V lost 6 bases and J lost 6, with 14 bases in between. The CDR3 nucleotides read TGTGCCAGCAGACAACAGGGAGAGGATGGCTACACCTTC. Its translation is CASRQQGEDGYTF.

The chain combines TRBV19 with TRBJ1-4; no clear D. Deletions cut 6 bases from V and 2 bases from J, with 10 bases between. The CDR3 length is 14 residues. The germline CDR1 and CDR2 sequences are LNHDA and SQIVND (reference sequence). CDR3: CASSLTGTNEKLFF. In DNA form, the CDR3 reads TGTGCCAGTAGCCTAACGGGGACTAATGAAAAACTGTTTTTT.

CDR3 coding DNA: TGTGCCAGCGGACCGGGACAGCCTGTCGATGAAGCTTTCTTT. It is translated as CASGPGQPVDEAFF. The rearrangement uses TRBV13 and TRBJ1-1; 7 bases align to TRBD1. Germline CDR1 is PRHDT and CDR2 is FYEKMQ (reference sequence). V dropped 8 bases and J dropped 7; count of bases not matched to a gene: 13. CDR3 length equals 14 residues.

There are a few counts of this clone. This rearrangement joins TRBV19 to TRBJ2-6, with D maybe TRBD1 (5 bases). The CDR3 has 16 residues. Looked up from germline, CDR1 is LNHDA and CDR2 is SQIVND (reference sequence). V was clipped by 4 bases and J by 1 base, with 11 bases between them. CDR3 loop: CASSTDMSSGANVLTF. CDR3 nucleotides: TGTGCCAGTAGTACGGACATGTCTTCTGGGGCCAACGTCCTGACTTTC.

V usage is TRBV6-1 and J usage is TRBJ1-1; 7 bases agree with TRBD1. In germline, CDR1 is MNHNS, CDR2 SASEGT. The ends lost 3 bases at V and 5 bases at J; junction bases unmatched: 3. This CDR3 region has 13 residues. CDR3 protein: CASSDVQGTEAFF. As DNA, the CDR3 is TGTGCCAGCAGTGACGTACAGGGGACTGAAGCTTTCTTT.

The chain recombines TRBV2 with TRBJ1-5; D perhaps matches TRBD1 (6 bases). Germline V lookup: CDR1 SNHLY, CDR2 FYNNEI. The germline V and J ends were trimmed by 6 bases and 2 bases, with 8 bases remaining between them. The CDR3 length is 13 residues. CDR3 in DNA: TGTGCCAGCAGCCGACAGGGCAATCAGCCCCAGCATTTT. Its protein is CASSRQGNQPQHF. Using reference TRBV2 and TRBJ1-5 for the parts outside the CDR3, the full variable domain is EPEVTQTPSHQVTQMGQEVILRCVPISNHLYFYWYRQILGQKVEFLVSFYNNEISEKSEIFDDQFSVERPDGSNFTLKIRSTKLEDSAMYFCASSRQGNQPQHFGDGTRLSIL.